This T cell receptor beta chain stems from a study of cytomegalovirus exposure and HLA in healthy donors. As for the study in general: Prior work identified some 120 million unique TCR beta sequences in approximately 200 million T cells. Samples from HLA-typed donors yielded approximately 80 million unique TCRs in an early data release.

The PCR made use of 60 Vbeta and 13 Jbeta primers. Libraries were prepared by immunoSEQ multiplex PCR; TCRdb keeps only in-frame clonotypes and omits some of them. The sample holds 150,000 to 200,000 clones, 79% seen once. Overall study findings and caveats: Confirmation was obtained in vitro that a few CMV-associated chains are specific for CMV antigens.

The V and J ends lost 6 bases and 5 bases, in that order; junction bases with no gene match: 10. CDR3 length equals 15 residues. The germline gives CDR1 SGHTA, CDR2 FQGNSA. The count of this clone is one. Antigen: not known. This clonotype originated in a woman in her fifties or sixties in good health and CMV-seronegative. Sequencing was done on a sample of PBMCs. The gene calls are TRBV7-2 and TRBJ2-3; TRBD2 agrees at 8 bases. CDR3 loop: CASRRRRGEIDTQYF. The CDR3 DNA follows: TGTGCCAGCAGGAGGAGGCGGGGGGAGATAGATACGCAGTATTTT.